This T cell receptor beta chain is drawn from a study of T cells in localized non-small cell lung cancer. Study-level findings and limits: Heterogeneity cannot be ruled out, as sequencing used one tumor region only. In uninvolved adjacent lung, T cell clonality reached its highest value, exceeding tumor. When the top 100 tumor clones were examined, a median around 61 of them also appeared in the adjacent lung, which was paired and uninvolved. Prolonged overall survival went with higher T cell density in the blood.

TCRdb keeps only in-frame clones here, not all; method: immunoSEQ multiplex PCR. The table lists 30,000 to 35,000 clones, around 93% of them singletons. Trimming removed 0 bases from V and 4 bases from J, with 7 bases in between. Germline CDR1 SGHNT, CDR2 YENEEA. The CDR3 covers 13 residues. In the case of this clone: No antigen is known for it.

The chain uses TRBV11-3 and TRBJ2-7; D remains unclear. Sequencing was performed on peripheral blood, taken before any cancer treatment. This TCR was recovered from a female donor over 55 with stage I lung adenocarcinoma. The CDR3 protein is CASSLDEVYEQYV. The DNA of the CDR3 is TGTGCCAGCAGCTTAGATGAGGTTTACGAGCAGTACGTC.